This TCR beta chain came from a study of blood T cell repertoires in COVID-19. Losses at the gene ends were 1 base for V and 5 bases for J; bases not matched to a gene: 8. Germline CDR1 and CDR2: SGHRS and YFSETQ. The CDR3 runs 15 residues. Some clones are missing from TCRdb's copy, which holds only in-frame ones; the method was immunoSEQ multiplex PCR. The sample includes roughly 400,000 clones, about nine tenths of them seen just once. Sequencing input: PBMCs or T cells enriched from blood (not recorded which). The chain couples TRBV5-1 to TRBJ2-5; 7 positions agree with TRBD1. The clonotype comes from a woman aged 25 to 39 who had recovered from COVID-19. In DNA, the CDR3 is TGCGCCAGCAGCTTGTCCGAAGGGGGCACGGAGACCCAGTACTTC. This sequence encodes CASSLSEGGTETQYF.